The 27 T cell receptor beta chains given below trace back to one sample, sequenced in a study of identical twins. TCRdb independently ran MiXCR on the 5' RACE reads; one entry per CDR3 protein. This sample has some 660,000 distinct CDR3 sequences; 8.6% occur once, and the top ten carry 0.75% to 1%. These data were likewise used in another study, on yellow fever vaccine responses in identical twins.

Sequenced sample: PBMCs. The receptors were sampled from a woman aged 18-29 years in good health.

The V call is TRBV7-9, the J call TRBJ2-7, with D uncertain. V lost 5 bases, J lost 1 base, and 12 bases lay in between. The CDR3 is 14 amino acids. CDR1 SEHNR and CDR2 FQNEAQ come from the germline V gene (reference sequence). CDR3 protein: CASSPTDPSYEQYF. CDR3 nucleotides: TGTGCCAGCAGCCCGACGGACCCTTCCTACGAGCAGTACTTC. The variable domain in full, with the rest retrieved from reference TRBV7-9 and TRBJ2-7, is DTGVSQNPRHKITKRGQNVTFRCDPISEHNRLYWYRQTLGQGPEFLTYFQNEAQLEKSRLLSDRFSAERPKGSFSTLEIQRTEQGDSAMYLCASSPTDPSYEQYFGPGTRLTVT.

This clonotype occurred a few times. This chain joins TRBV20-1 and TRBJ2-1; 10 bases line up with TRBD2. Germline V gives CDR1 DFQATT, CDR2 SNEGSKA (reference sequence). Trimming cost V 5 bases and J 9 bases; bases outside gene matches: 10. CDR3 length equals 14 residues. This CDR3 reads CSACLLAGATEQFF. The CDR3 coding sequence is TGCAGTGCTTGCCTCCTAGCGGGAGCCACTGAGCAGTTCTTC.

This clonotype has at least ten counts. The rearrangement joins TRBV28 to TRBJ1-6; 7 bases are a match to TRBD1. V was clipped by 7 bases and J by 5 bases; unmatched bases: 5. CDR3 length equals 14 residues. CDR1 MDHEN and CDR2 SYDVKM come from the germline V gene. The CDR3 nucleotides read TGTGCCAGCACCCCGGGGACAGATAATTCACCCCTCCACTTT. Protein product: CASTPGTDNSPLHF.

This clonotype showed up just a few times. The V call is TRBV24-1, the J call TRBJ2-2; 10 nucleotides match TRBD1. With 3 bases clipped from V and 6 bases from J, the junction kept 18 bases outside the gene matches. The CDR3 covers 20 residues. Germline loops: CDR1 KGHDR, CDR2 SFDVKD. CDR3 in DNA: TGTGCCACCAGTGATAAATTCTGGGGACAGGGGATCGCCACTGCCGGGGAGCTGTTTTTT. It translates to CATSDKFWGQGIATAGELFF.

This clonotype showed up just a few times. The V call is TRBV29-1, the J call TRBJ2-3; D not resolved. Germline lookup yields CDR1 SQVTM and CDR2 ANQGSEA. The CDR3 is made up of 13 amino acids. Trimming removed 8 bases at V and 1 base at J, with 13 bases between. DNA for the CDR3: TGCAGCTTCAGGCTCCGGGGCACAGATACGCAGTATTTT. The encoded protein is CSFRLRGTDTQYF.

This chain connects TRBV15 to TRBJ2-3, with 11 bases matching TRBD2. CDR3 length: 15 amino acids. Germline-derived CDR1 and CDR2 are LNHNV and YYDKDF (reference sequence). J lost 4 bases, V lost 5 bases, and 5 bases had no gene match. The CDR3 DNA reads TGTGCCACCAGCCCGGGACTAGCGGATTCAGATACGCAGTATTTT. This translates into CATSPGLADSDTQYF. Variable domain in full (rest from reference TRBV15 and TRBJ2-3): DAMVIQNPRYQVTQFGKPVTLSCSQTLNHNVMYWYQQKSSQAPKLLFHYYDKDFNNEADTPDNFQSRRPNTSFCFLDIRSPGLGDTAMYLCATSPGLADSDTQYFGPGTRLTVL.

V and J are TRBV28 and TRBJ1-4; D call uncertain. Trimming removed 3 bases at V and 7 bases at J, with 12 bases between. Germline-derived CDR1 and CDR2 are MDHEN and SYDVKM. The CDR3 contains 14 residues. DNA for the CDR3: TGTGCCAGCAGTTTCCGGCTACTCGGTGAAAAACTGTTTTTT. It yields the protein CASSFRLLGEKLFF.

The rearrangement uses TRBV28 and TRBJ1-6; 7 nucleotides align to TRBD1. The CDR3 runs to 13 residues. Germline CDR1 is MDHEN and CDR2 is SYDVKM. V lost 7 bases to trimming and J lost 7 bases; unmatched junction nucleotides: 4. The CDR3 bases are TGTGCCAGCACCCGACAGGGAAATTCACCCCTCCACTTT. Translated: CASTRQGNSPLHF. Full variable domain (remainder filled in from reference TRBV28 and TRBJ1-6): DVKVTQSSRYLVKRTGEKVFLECVQDMDHENMFWYRQDPGLGLRLIYFSYDVKMKEKGDIPEGYSVSREKKERFSLILESASTNQTSMYLCASTRQGNSPLHFGNGTRLTVT.

This clonotype was detected many times. The V call is TRBV27, the J call TRBJ2-2; D unclear. The CDR3 contains 13 residues. CDR1 and CDR2 (germline): MNHEY, SMNVEV (reference sequence). Trimming stripped 6 bases from V and 8 bases from J, with 13 bases between. The CDR3 DNA is TGTGCCAGCAGACCTGGAACCAGGGGGGAGCTGTTTTTT. Protein: CASRPGTRGELFF.

This clonotype has a handful of counts. The rearrangement uses TRBV5-1 and TRBJ2-7; 14 bases are a match to TRBD2. The CDR3 is 16 residues long. V lost 4 bases, J lost 0 bases, and 3 bases stayed unmatched. In germline, CDR1 is SGHRS, CDR2 YFSETQ. The CDR3 nucleotides are TGCGCCAGCAGCGGGGGACTAGCGGGGGTCTCCTACGAGCAGTACTTC. Translating gives CASSGGLAGVSYEQYF.

This clonotype was recorded a few times. The gene calls are TRBV5-5 and TRBJ2-4, with 8 positions matching TRBD1. This CDR3 region has 18 residues. Looked up from germline, CDR1 is SGHKS and CDR2 is YYEKEE (reference sequence). V trimming: 2 bases; J trimming: 0 bases; junction bases outside the gene matches: 10. The CDR3 DNA follows: TGTGCCAGCAGCTTCGGGACAGGACTGGCGGTAGCCAAAAACATTCAGTACTTC. This sequence encodes CASSFGTGLAVAKNIQYF.

This clonotype came up a few times. The chain joins TRBV29-1 to TRBJ2-2; TRBD2 matches 16 bases. In germline, CDR1 is SQVTM, CDR2 ANQGSEA. The CDR3 is 18 residues long. Trimming took 1 base from V and 7 from J; bases not matched to a gene: 9. The CDR3 nucleotides read TGCAGCGTTGAAGTTATGGGACTAGCGGGAGGGCGGGTCGGGGAGCTGTTTTTT. Its translation is CSVEVMGLAGGRVGELFF.

This clonotype occurred many times. V gene TRBV5-1 combines with J gene TRBJ2-2, with D possibly TRBD2 on 6 matching bases. The CDR3 loop spans 17 amino acids. V lost 4 bases and J lost 4, with 20 bases in between. Germline CDR1 is SGHRS and CDR2 is YFSETQ. In DNA, the CDR3 is TGCGCCAGCAGCAGGCGGGACTCTCGACCCATCACCGGGGAGCTGTTTTTT. Protein: CASSRRDSRPITGELFF.

This clonotype has a handful of counts. CDR3 protein: CASRVGVAKNIQYF. The CDR3 bases are TGTGCCAGCAGGGTCGGTGTAGCCAAAAACATTCAGTACTTC. V gene TRBV28 combines with J gene TRBJ2-4; D remains ambiguous. This CDR3 is 14 amino acids long. Trimming pared 6 bases from V and 0 bases from J, leaving 9 bases between. Germline V gives CDR1 MDHEN, CDR2 SYDVKM.

The genes are TRBV12-3 or TRBV12-4 and TRBJ1-6; 7 positions agree with TRBD1. CDR3 length equals 14 residues. V shed 6 bases, J shed 7 bases, and the junction held 6 bases outside the gene matches. CDR3 loop: CASRPGQENSPLHF. CDR3 nucleotides: TGTGCCAGCAGACCAGGACAGGAAAATTCACCCCTCCACTTT.

This clonotype was picked up a small number of times. The chain couples TRBV7-9 to TRBJ2-1; D could derive from TRBD1 or TRBD2 (5 bases each). This CDR3 is 15 amino acids long. V was cut by 6 bases and J by 5 bases, with 17 bases left in between. The germline CDR1 and CDR2 sequences are SEHNR and FQNEAQ (reference sequence). The CDR3 spells CASSHPLRGHNEQFF. CDR3 bases: TGTGCCAGCAGTCACCCCCTCCGGGGCCACAATGAGCAGTTCTTC.

This clonotype was counted only a few times. The J gene is TRBJ2-1, the V gene TRBV7-9; the match to TRBD2 covers 7 bases. The V and J ends lost 8 bases and 2 bases, in that order; junction bases with no gene match: 6. The CDR3 extends over 14 amino acids. Germline assignment: CDR1 SEHNR and CDR2 FQNEAQ (reference sequence). The CDR3 region has the DNA TGTGCCAGCGGAAGCGGACTAGCCTACAATGAGCAGTTCTTC. This translates into CASGSGLAYNEQFF.

The V call is TRBV10-3, the J call TRBJ2-7; D is unclear. Trimming stripped 6 bases from V and 0 bases from J, with 9 bases between. Germline-derived CDR1 and CDR2 are ENHRY and SYGVKD. The CDR3 is 13 residues long. CDR3 sequence: CAISAGPSYEQYF. The CDR3 DNA is TGTGCCATCAGCGCCGGGCCCTCCTACGAGCAGTACTTC.

This clonotype has a handful of counts. The chain employs TRBV4-2 and TRBJ2-7, with 12 bases that match TRBD2. J lost 7 bases, V lost 2 bases, and 12 bases had no gene match. CDR1 LGHNA and CDR2 YNFKEQ come from the germline V gene. The CDR3 extends over 17 amino acids. CDR3 sequence: CASSQSSKLAGGGEQYF. CDR3 sequence (DNA): TGTGCCAGCAGCCAATCGTCAAAACTAGCGGGAGGAGGAGAGCAGTACTTC.

This clonotype has only a few counts. V and J are TRBV10-2 and TRBJ2-7; 10 nucleotides agree with TRBD2. Germline-derived CDR1 and CDR2 are WSHSY and SAAADI. J lost 3 bases, V lost 0 bases, and 5 bases had no gene match. The CDR3 extends over 16 amino acids. The CDR3 coding sequence is TGCGCCAGCAGTGAGTCGTTAGCGGGGGGCCTCTACGAGCAGTACTTC. Translating it yields CASSESLAGGLYEQYF.

The V and J genes are TRBV5-4 and TRBJ2-3, with TRBD2 as a possible D gene (6 bases). The V end lost 3 bases, the J end lost 5 bases, and 19 bases lay between the germline ends. Germline CDR1 is SGHNT and CDR2 is YYREEE (reference sequence). The CDR3 runs 16 residues. The CDR3 sequence is CASSYGGGAGRDTQYF. CDR3 bases: TGTGCCAGCAGCTATGGTGGAGGGGCTGGACGAGATACGCAGTATTTT.

This chain links TRBV15 with TRBJ2-7; D might be TRBD1 (6 bases). Germline assignment: CDR1 LNHNV and CDR2 YYDKDF (reference sequence). V lost 3 bases to trimming and J lost 5 bases, with 11 bases between them. The CDR3 has 13 amino acids. CDR3 protein: CATSRVTGNEQYF. CDR3 bases: TGTGCCACCAGCAGGGTCACAGGGAACGAGCAGTACTTC. The complete variable domain, with remaining parts taken from reference TRBV15 and TRBJ2-7, reads DAMVIQNPRYQVTQFGKPVTLSCSQTLNHNVMYWYQQKSSQAPKLLFHYYDKDFNNEADTPDNFQSRRPNTSFCFLDIRSPGLGDTAMYLCATSRVTGNEQYFGPGTRLTVT.

V is TRBV11-2 and J is TRBJ1-1; D is possibly TRBD1 (6 bases). Per germline, CDR1 SGHAT and CDR2 FQNNGV. The CDR3 runs to 14 residues. V was clipped by 1 base and J by 8 bases, with 14 bases between them. The CDR3 loop is CASSLGGTFYEAFF. The CDR3 DNA follows: TGTGCCAGCAGCTTAGGAGGGACATTTTACGAAGCTTTCTTT.

V usage is TRBV3-1 and J usage is TRBJ2-1; TRBD1 might be the D (5 bases). The CDR3 sequence is 13 residues long. V lost 2 bases, J lost 9 bases, and 11 bases lay in between. CDR1 and CDR2 (germline): LGHDT, YNNKEL (reference sequence). In nucleotides, the CDR3 is TGTGCCAGCAGCCAAAAAGGGGTATCTGAGCAGTTCTTC. This codes for CASSQKGVSEQFF.

This clonotype occurred a few times. The V and J genes are TRBV5-1 and TRBJ2-2; no firm D call. V lost 2 bases, J lost 6 bases, and 17 bases lay in between. This CDR3 is built from 16 residues. CDR1 is SGHRS, CDR2 YFSETQ, per germline. The CDR3 loop reads CASSFNLHSFPGELFF. CDR3 in DNA: TGCGCCAGCAGCTTCAACCTACACTCCTTCCCCGGGGAGCTGTTTTTT.

The sample holds a few counts of this clonotype. The chain combines TRBV28 with TRBJ2-7; 12 positions agree with TRBD2. V shed 6 bases and J 10 bases; nucleotides not matched to a gene: 13. The germline CDR1 and CDR2 sequences are MDHEN and SYDVKM. The CDR3 length is 15 residues. The chain's CDR3 is CASRPPSTSGSSQYF. DNA for the CDR3: TGTGCCAGCAGGCCTCCCTCGACTAGCGGGAGTTCCCAGTACTTC. Supplemented by reference TRBV28 and TRBJ2-7, the full variable domain reads DVKVTQSSRYLVKRTGEKVFLECVQDMDHENMFWYRQDPGLGLRLIYFSYDVKMKEKGDIPEGYSVSREKKERFSLILESASTNQTSMYLCASRPPSTSGSSQYFGPGTRLTVT.

The J gene is TRBJ2-1, the V gene TRBV29-1; 9 positions agree with TRBD2. The V segment lost 6 bases and the J segment 6 bases; nucleotides outside the gene matches: 6. Germline V lookup: CDR1 SQVTM, CDR2 ANQGSEA. This CDR3 region has 13 residues. The CDR3 protein is CSVLSREGNEQFF. The CDR3 nucleotides read TGCAGCGTGTTATCGCGGGAGGGCAATGAGCAGTTCTTC.